These 28 T cell receptor beta chains were all obtained from the same sample, sequenced in a study of early T cells in non-severe SARS-CoV-2 infection. Via MiXCR, TCRdb re-called the 5' RACE reads, giving one row per CDR3 protein. Of around 63,000 distinct CDR3 sequences in the sample, 4.5% to 7.5% were seen once. Sequences were derived from whole blood, sampled at baseline. These receptors all come from an adult who was a healthcare worker with PCR-confirmed SARS-CoV-2 infection or an uninfected control (not recorded which).

In its sample, this clonotype was seen many times. This sequence joins TRBV3-1 and TRBJ2-7; no firm D call. This CDR3 contains 14 residues. Trimming took off 0 bases at V and 4 bases at J, with 10 bases between the two ends. Germline CDR1 LGHDT, CDR2 YNNKEL (reference sequence). CDR3 sequence: CASSQEGPGYEQYF. The CDR3, as DNA: TGTGCCAGCAGCCAAGAAGGCCCGGGTTACGAGCAGTACTTC.

This clonotype was seen at least ten times. For the CDR3, the DNA is TGTGCCAGCTCACCAGGGAACTATGGCTACACCTTC. It translates to CASSPGNYGYTF. The chain uses TRBV18 and TRBJ1-2; D not resolved. CDR1 and CDR2 (germline): KGHSH, LQKENI. V shed 2 bases and J shed 2 bases, with 3 bases lying between them. The CDR3 spans 12 residues. The full variable domain, completed using reference TRBV18 and TRBJ1-2, is NAGVMQNPRHLVRRRGQEARLRCSPMKGHSHVYWYRQLPEEGLKFMVYLQKENIIDESGMPKERFSAEFPKEGPSILRIQQVVRGDSAAYFCASSPGNYGYTFGSGTRLTVV.

This clonotype showed up just a few times. This sequence joins TRBV7-8 and TRBJ2-3; 11 bases map to TRBD2. This CDR3 has 18 residues. V dropped 6 bases and J dropped 1; count of bases not matched to a gene: 12. Germline CDR1 SGHVS, CDR2 FQNEAQ. CDR3 bases: TGTGCCAGCAGTTATCCCCTCCTTAGCGGGAGGGGCACAGATACGCAGTATTTT. It yields the protein CASSYPLLSGRGTDTQYF.

The chain recombines TRBV4-3 with TRBJ2-1, with D perhaps assigned TRBD1 or TRBD2 (6 bases each). The CDR3 covers 16 residues. Germline CDR1 LGHNA, CDR2 YSLEER. V lost 1 base to trimming and J lost 5 bases, with 15 bases between them. This chain's CDR3 is CASSQGGTPGNNEQFF. As DNA, the CDR3 is TGCGCCAGCAGCCAAGGCGGGACACCCGGAAACAATGAGCAGTTCTTC.

This clonotype was recorded many times. The chain joins TRBV19 to TRBJ2-5; 7 bases line up with TRBD1. Trimming removed 10 bases from V and 2 bases from J; junction bases left unmatched: 10. The CDR3 contains 14 residues. Germline V gene data show CDR1 as LNHDA and CDR2 as SQIVND (reference sequence). The CDR3 is CATYQPGQQETQYF. CDR3 nucleotide sequence: TGTGCCACCTACCAACCGGGACAGCAAGAGACCCAGTACTTC.

This clonotype is judged medium-sized. V is TRBV27 and J is TRBJ2-1, with a weak D call TRBD1 (6 bases). The CDR3 spans 15 residues. Germline V CDR1 and CDR2: MNHEY, SMNVEV (reference sequence). The V gene lost 6 bases and the J gene lost 3 bases, with 15 bases spanning the gap. CDR3 sequence (DNA): TGTGCCAGCAGCTCACAGGGTAGAGGCTACAATGAGCAGTTCTTC. This codes for CASSSQGRGYNEQFF.

At least ten counts were recorded for this clonotype. V and J are TRBV7-2 and TRBJ2-7; TRBD2 agrees at 10 bases. This CDR3 spans 12 amino acids. Germline V CDR1 and CDR2: SGHTA, FQGNSA. The V segment lost 5 bases and the J segment 7 bases; nucleotides outside the gene matches: 2. The CDR3 protein is CASSKGLAEQYF. For the CDR3, the DNA is TGTGCCAGCAGCAAGGGACTAGCGGAGCAGTACTTC. The complete variable domain, with remaining parts taken from reference TRBV7-2 and TRBJ2-7, reads GAGVSQSPSNKVTEKGKDVELRCDPISGHTALYWYRQSLGQGLEFLIYFQGNSAPDKSGLPSDRFSAERTGGSVSTLTIQRTQQEDSAVYLCASSKGLAEQYFGPGTRLTVT.

The chain carries TRBV5-1 and TRBJ2-7, with D possibly being TRBD1 (6 bases). The CDR3 spans 14 residues. V lost 0 bases to trimming and J lost 5 bases, with 12 bases between them. The germline CDR1 and CDR2 sequences are SGHRS and YFSETQ. This CDR3 reads CASSLGTVQHEQYF. For the CDR3, the DNA is TGCGCCAGCAGCTTGGGGACAGTACAGCACGAGCAGTACTTC.

This clonotype was seen at least ten times. The chain recombines TRBV28 with TRBJ2-3; 7 positions agree with TRBD2. The V and J ends lost 2 bases and 6 bases, in that order; junction bases with no gene match: 8. Germline CDR1 is MDHEN and CDR2 is SYDVKM. The length of the CDR3 is 15 residues. The CDR3, as DNA: TGTGCCAGCAGTTTAGTGCCGGCGGGAGTGGATACGCAGTATTTT. This encodes CASSLVPAGVDTQYF.

This clonotype was counted a few times. The chain combines TRBV3-1 with TRBJ2-1; 13 positions agree with TRBD2. This CDR3 region has 15 residues. The germline CDR1 and CDR2 sequences are LGHDT and YNNKEL (reference sequence). V dropped 7 bases and J dropped 7; count of bases not matched to a gene: 7. CDR3 residues: CASIGLAGANNEQFF. CDR3 nucleotide sequence: TGTGCCAGCATCGGACTAGCGGGAGCAAATAATGAGCAGTTCTTC.

This clonotype was counted ten times or more. V gene TRBV24-1 combines with J gene TRBJ2-1; a possible D gene is TRBD2 (5 bases). Trimming left V 2 bases short and J 1 base short, with 14 bases between. Germline CDR1 and CDR2: KGHDR and SFDVKD. The CDR3 covers 17 residues. The CDR3 protein is CATSDSTGVASYNEQFF. The CDR3 coding sequence is TGTGCCACCAGTGATTCCACCGGGGTTGCGTCCTACAATGAGCAGTTCTTC.

The V and J genes are TRBV5-1 and TRBJ1-3, with TRBD1 matching 7 bases. The CDR3 consists of 16 residues. The V and J ends lost 4 bases and 0 bases, in that order; junction bases with no gene match: 7. Germline CDR1 and CDR2: SGHRS and YFSETQ. CDR3 in amino acids: CASSPTGSISGNTIYF. The CDR3 DNA reads as TGCGCCAGCAGCCCGACAGGGTCGATCTCTGGAAACACCATATATTTT.

There are a few counts of this clonotype. The chain joins TRBV30 to TRBJ2-1; TRBD2 matches 8 bases. V trimming: 3 bases; J trimming: 10 bases; junction bases outside the gene matches: 14. Germline V gene lookup returns CDR1 GTSNPN and CDR2 SVGIG (reference sequence). The CDR3 loop spans 15 amino acids. CDR3 nucleotide sequence: TGTGCCTGGAGCGCCGGGACTAGGGGGTTAGGCGAGCAGTTCTTC. This gives the protein CAWSAGTRGLGEQFF.

This clonotype was seen repeatedly, ten times or more. CDR3 sequence: CASRIGTSGTYEQYF. CDR3 in DNA: TGTGCCAGCAGAATAGGGACTAGCGGTACCTACGAGCAGTACTTC. The genes are TRBV27 and TRBJ2-7; TRBD2 aligns across 11 bases. CDR1 MNHEY and CDR2 SMNVEV come from the germline V gene (reference sequence). CDR3 length: 15 amino acids. V lost 6 bases to trimming and J lost 2 bases; unmatched junction nucleotides: 6.

In this sample, this clonotype turned up a few times. The chain combines TRBV18 with TRBJ2-1; 9 positions match TRBD2. V lost 0 bases and J lost 6; bases outside the gene matches: 12. The V gene's germline CDR1 is KGHSH and CDR2 LQKENI. This CDR3 region has 18 residues. CDR3 DNA sequence: TGTGCCAGCTCACCACCGAATGGCGGGAGGGCCTCGGGCAATGAGCAGTTCTTC. As protein: CASSPPNGGRASGNEQFF.

This clonotype has a count of ten or more. The chain recombines TRBV29-1 with TRBJ2-7, with D maybe TRBD1 (7 bases). Trimming left V 7 bases short and J 6 bases short, with 13 bases between. Germline assignment: CDR1 SQVTM and CDR2 ANQGSEA. The CDR3 is 11 amino acids. CDR3 nucleotide sequence: TGCAGCGCGGCAGGGGGGATCGAGCAGTACTTC. This codes for CSAAGGIEQYF.

The chain employs TRBV20-1 and TRBJ2-2, with D maybe TRBD1 (5 bases). CDR1 is DFQATT and CDR2 is SNEGSKA in the germline V gene (reference sequence). The V gene lost 8 bases and the J gene lost 2 bases, with 12 bases spanning the gap. This CDR3 comprises 13 residues. The CDR3: CSLRQTNTGELFF. The DNA for the CDR3 is TGCAGTCTAAGACAGACTAACACCGGGGAGCTGTTTTTT.

The V and J genes are TRBV12-3 or TRBV12-4 and TRBJ2-2, with D unclear. V dropped 2 bases and J dropped 7 bases, with 11 bases sitting between them. This CDR3 is 14 amino acids long. CDR3 in amino acids: CASSLSWVLGELFF. CDR3 in DNA: TGTGCCAGCAGTTTAAGTTGGGTTCTCGGGGAGCTGTTTTTT.

This clonotype was counted many times. V is TRBV20-1 and J is TRBJ1-5; 7 bases are a match to TRBD1. CDR3 length equals 13 residues. Germline V gives CDR1 DFQATT, CDR2 SNEGSKA (reference sequence). V shed 4 bases and J 7 bases; nucleotides not matched to a gene: 7. CDR3 amino acids: CSAKRRGEQPQHF. DNA for the CDR3: TGCAGTGCTAAACGCAGGGGGGAGCAGCCCCAGCATTTT.

This clonotype appeared many times. V is TRBV27 and J is TRBJ1-1; D gene ambiguous. Deletions cut 2 bases from V and 1 base from J, with 5 bases between. CDR3 length equals 13 residues. The germline V gene has CDR1 MNHEY and CDR2 SMNVEV (reference sequence). This chain's CDR3 is CASSLKWNTEAFF. CDR3 sequence (DNA): TGTGCCAGCAGTTTAAAATGGAACACTGAAGCTTTCTTT.

A few counts support this clonotype. V usage is TRBV6-1 and J usage is TRBJ1-3; no definite D call. V lost 2 bases and J lost 1, with 9 bases in between. Germline CDR1 is MNHNS and CDR2 is SASEGT. The CDR3 has 15 residues. The CDR3 sequence is CASSELGRSGNTIYF. The CDR3 nucleotides are TGTGCCAGCAGTGAACTCGGCAGGTCTGGAAACACCATATATTTT.

This clonotype was seen ten or more times. The chain employs TRBV10-3 and TRBJ2-2; D unclear. This CDR3 comprises 14 residues. The germline V gene encodes CDR1 ENHRY and CDR2 SYGVKD. Trimming cost V 4 bases and J 1 base, with 7 bases left between them. The CDR3 region is CAISAEVNTGELFF. CDR3 DNA: TGTGCCATCAGTGCGGAAGTGAACACCGGGGAGCTGTTTTTT.

Details on this clonotype: A read error may produce the germline difference seen at one junction end. The V and J genes are TRBV15 and TRBJ2-7; D is unresolved. There are 14 residues in the CDR3. Germline-derived CDR1 and CDR2 are LNHNV and YYDKDF (reference sequence). CDR3 in DNA: TGTGCCACCAGCAGTCATTTGAAGGTCTACGAGCAATACTTC. This translates into CATSSHLKVYEQYF.

At least ten counts were recorded for this clonotype. The chain employs TRBV10-3 and TRBJ2-1; 7 nucleotides agree with TRBD2. V shed 5 bases, J shed 8 bases, and the junction held 6 bases outside the gene matches. Germline-derived CDR1 and CDR2 are ENHRY and SYGVKD. This CDR3 region has 13 residues. CDR3 region: CAISPPRGDEQFF. The CDR3 coding sequence is TGTGCCATCAGTCCCCCTCGGGGGGATGAGCAGTTCTTC.

The table lists this clonotype with many counts. This chain connects TRBV7-6 to TRBJ1-3, with 7 bases aligning to TRBD1. Germline lookup yields CDR1 SGHVS and CDR2 FNYEAQ. This CDR3 comprises 15 residues. V shed 4 bases and J 8 bases; nucleotides not matched to a gene: 11. CDR3 sequence reads: CASSWAEGTGDTIYF. The CDR3 nucleotides read TGTGCCAGCAGCTGGGCGGAGGGCACAGGGGACACCATATATTTT.

The sample holds many counts of this clonotype. The rearrangement links TRBV28 to TRBJ1-2; TRBD1 might be the D (6 bases). V lost 7 bases and J 4 bases, leaving 19 bases between the germline ends. Germline CDR1 MDHEN, CDR2 SYDVKM. The CDR3 sequence is 15 residues long. The CDR3 nucleotides read TGTGCCAGCATCCATCGTGGGGGGCCCGGCTATGGCTACACCTTC. Translation gives CASIHRGGPGYGYTF.

This clonotype was counted many times. The V call is TRBV6-5, the J call TRBJ2-5; D possibly corresponds to TRBD2 (6 bases). Trimming left V 0 bases short and J 4 bases short, with 9 bases between. The germline V gene has CDR1 MNHEY and CDR2 SVGAGI. The CDR3 is 14 residues long. CDR3 region: CASSYSLGGETQYF. In nucleotides, the CDR3 is TGTGCCAGCAGTTACTCACTGGGGGGAGAGACCCAGTACTTC.

This clonotype was observed at least ten times. The gene calls are TRBV27 and TRBJ1-5; 7 nucleotides line up with TRBD1. In germline, CDR1 is MNHEY, CDR2 SMNVEV (reference sequence). Trimming at V came to 5 bases and at J to 4 bases, leaving 2 bases not matched to a gene. The CDR3 loop spans 13 amino acids. The CDR3 DNA reads TGTGCCAGCAGTCCCAGGGGGAATCAGCCCCAGCATTTT. This encodes CASSPRGNQPQHF.